Following are 31 T cell receptor beta chains from one sample sequenced in a study of beta chain features in type 1 diabetes. Investigators reverse transcribed all isolated RNA, so they sequenced expressed TCRB transcripts. Method: immunoSEQ multiplex PCR; TCRdb's copy keeps in-frame clones and lacks some. The sample lists roughly 250,000 clones, under 70% occurring once. The specimen was naive CD4+ T cells from blood. The receptor set was obtained from a man aged 25-40 years in good health.

J is TRBJ2-7 and V is TRBV28; TRBD1 agrees at 12 bases. The CDR3 spans 13 residues. From germline, CDR1 is MDHEN and CDR2 SYDVKM. CDR3 protein: CATGTGGPYEQYF. The CDR3 nucleotides read TGTGCAACGGGGACAGGGGGCCCCTACGAGCAGTACTTC.

This clone was found a few times. The genes are TRBV29-1 and TRBJ2-1; 8 positions agree with TRBD2. This CDR3 is built from 13 residues. Germline CDR1 SQVTM, CDR2 ANQGSEA. V was pared by 5 bases and J by 3 bases, with 3 bases of the junction left unmatched. The CDR3 bases are TGCAGCGTTCGCGGGAGGCTCTACAATGAGCAGTTCTTC. Its protein is CSVRGRLYNEQFF.

With respect to this clone: Within the sample, other DNA sequences also encode this same CDR3. The DNA for the CDR3 is TGTGCCTGGAGGGGGAACAATGAGCAGTTCTTC. This translates into CAWRGNNEQFF. The V and J genes are TRBV30 and TRBJ2-1, with no clear D. Between the trimmed V and J ends, which lost 3 bases and 5 bases, there was a span of 5 bases. The V gene's germline CDR1 is GTSNPN and CDR2 SVGIG (reference sequence). The CDR3 runs to 11 residues.

This chain joins TRBV7-7 and TRBJ2-5; 8 bases are a match to TRBD2. Germline-derived CDR1 and CDR2 are SSHAT and FNYEAQ (reference sequence). The CDR3 covers 16 residues. After removal of 1 base from V and 5 bases from J, the junction contained 9 bases not matched to a gene. The DNA for the CDR3 is TGTGCCAGCAGCTTAGGGACACCCTTAGCGGGGGAGACCCAGTACTTC. This translates into CASSLGTPLAGETQYF.

This clone has only a few counts. The chain has TRBV4-3 and TRBJ2-1; 9 bases agree with TRBD1. V lost 4 bases, J lost 4 bases, and 2 bases stayed unmatched. Germline V gives CDR1 LGHNA, CDR2 YSLEER. CDR3 length: 14 residues. The DNA for the CDR3 is TGCGCCAGCAGCCCCGGGACAGGGTACAATGAGCAGTTCTTC. This gives the protein CASSPGTGYNEQFF.

The chain joins TRBV7-9 to TRBJ2-3; D is possibly TRBD2 (5 bases). Trimming pared 5 bases from V and 2 bases from J, leaving 8 bases between. The CDR3 runs 13 residues. Germline CDR1 reads SEHNR; CDR2 reads FQNEAQ (reference sequence). CDR3 sequence: CASSRGDTDTQYF. The CDR3, as DNA: TGTGCCAGCAGCCGGGGAGACACAGATACGCAGTATTTT.

The CDR3 DNA reads as TGTGCCTGGAGTGGTACGAGGGGAGATACGCAGTATTTT. As protein: CAWSGTRGDTQYF. This chain joins TRBV30 and TRBJ2-3; D possibly uses TRBD1 or TRBD2 (5 bases each). Germline V CDR1 and CDR2: GTSNPN, SVGIG (reference sequence). The V and J ends lost 1 base and 5 bases respectively, with 10 bases between them. The CDR3 is 13 residues long.

This clone came up once. This chain joins TRBV15 and TRBJ2-5, with TRBD1 identical over 9 bases. The CDR3 spans 14 residues. The germline gives CDR1 LNHNV, CDR2 YYDKDF (reference sequence). J was trimmed by 5 bases and V by 3 bases; bases with no gene match: 4. The CDR3 reads CATSRGQGGETQYF. Here the CDR3 DNA reads TGTGCCACCAGCAGGGGACAGGGAGGGGAGACCCAGTACTTC.

This chain links TRBV7-2 with TRBJ2-5, with D perhaps TRBD2 (6 bases). CDR1 and CDR2 from the germline V gene are SGHTA and FQGNSA. The V end was cut by 4 bases, the J end by 7 bases, with 7 bases between. This CDR3 has 11 amino acids. The CDR3 spells CASSSEGTQYF. CDR3 sequence (DNA): TGTGCCAGCAGCTCGGAGGGGACCCAGTACTTC.

This clone was observed a handful of times. The chain links TRBV7-2 to TRBJ2-2; D is perhaps TRBD2 (5 bases). Trimming shortened V by 1 base and J by 4 bases, and 16 bases separated the two germline ends. The CDR3 runs to 17 residues. In germline, CDR1 is SGHTA, CDR2 FQGNSA. The CDR3 DNA sequence: TGTGCCAGCAGCTTAGAGGGAGTTAGGCGCGGCACCGGGGAGCTGTTTTTT. Protein sequence: CASSLEGVRRGTGELFF.

The chain has TRBV4-3 and TRBJ2-1; D tentatively reads TRBD1 or TRBD2 (5 bases each). The CDR3 is made up of 15 amino acids. V lost 3 bases and J lost 7, with 16 bases in between. Germline loops: CDR1 LGHNA, CDR2 YSLEER. CDR3 bases: TGCGCCAGCAGCCAGAGGGGCCACTCAGAGAATGAGCAGTTCTTC. Translation gives CASSQRGHSENEQFF.

This clone was picked up a small number of times. The chain employs TRBV29-1 and TRBJ2-5; maybe TRBD2 (6 bases). The CDR3 covers 14 residues. Germline CDR1 is SQVTM and CDR2 is ANQGSEA. Trimming took off 4 bases at V and 7 bases at J, with 19 bases between the two ends. The CDR3 spells CSVGLVLVEGTQYF. CDR3 nucleotide sequence: TGCAGCGTTGGGTTGGTACTAGTGGAGGGGACCCAGTACTTC.

The genes are TRBV10-3 and TRBJ2-3; D is perhaps TRBD2 (5 bases). Trimming pared 5 bases from V and 5 bases from J, leaving 23 bases between. CDR1 is ENHRY and CDR2 is SYGVKD in the germline V gene. This CDR3 comprises 17 residues. CDR3 coding DNA: TGTGCCATCAGTACCGTCCCGGGAATCCAAGCTCAAGATACGCAGTATTTT. This sequence encodes CAISTVPGIQAQDTQYF.

About this clone itself: Other DNA sequences within the sample encode an identical CDR3. The gene calls are TRBV30 and TRBJ2-1; TRBD2 agrees at 9 bases. There are 13 residues in the CDR3. CDR1 and CDR2 (germline): GTSNPN, SVGIG (reference sequence). J lost 3 bases, V lost 4 bases, and 1 base had no gene match. This chain's CDR3 is CAWTSGNYNEQFF. The DNA for the CDR3 is TGTGCCTGGACTAGCGGGAACTACAATGAGCAGTTCTTC.

The rearrangement links TRBV4-1 to TRBJ2-7; D is unclear. Trimming cost V 0 bases and J 6 bases, with 12 bases left between them. Germline V CDR1 and CDR2: MGHRA, YSYEKL. The length of the CDR3 is 14 residues. CDR3 protein: CASSQDLSGSEQYF. The CDR3 DNA follows: TGCGCCAGCAGCCAAGATCTCTCGGGCAGCGAGCAGTACTTC.

The rearrangement uses TRBV28 and TRBJ2-7, with 7 bases fitting TRBD2. The CDR3 has 14 amino acids. J was trimmed by 7 bases and V by 4 bases; bases with no gene match: 10. CDR1 is MDHEN, CDR2 SYDVKM, per germline. CDR3 sequence: CASSSGTTPMEQYF. CDR3 nucleotides: TGTGCCAGCAGTTCCGGGACTACCCCTATGGAGCAGTACTTC.

The J gene is TRBJ2-5, the V gene TRBV25-1; D possibly corresponds to TRBD2 (5 bases). This CDR3 comprises 14 residues. The germline gives CDR1 MGHDK, CDR2 SYGVNS. The germline V and J ends were trimmed by 3 bases and 5 bases, with 13 bases remaining between them. CDR3 sequence (DNA): TGTGCCAGCAGTGAGCACGGGGAAGGGGAGACCCAGTACTTC. Translation: CASSEHGEGETQYF. The full variable domain, with the rest looked up from reference TRBV25-1 and TRBJ2-5, is EADIYQTPRYLVIGTGKKITLECSQTMGHDKMYWYQQDPGMELHLIHYSYGVNSTEKGDLSSESTVSRIRTEHFPLTLESARPSHTSQYLCASSEHGEGETQYFGPGTRLLVL.

The V gene is TRBV1, the J gene TRBJ2-1; the table's D call TRBD2 went unverified against the DNA. TRBV1 is annotated as a pseudogene. The CDR3 is 15 residues long. The CDR3 here is CTSSHSGTYYNEQFF. CDR3 bases: TGCACCAGCAGCCATAGCGGGACATACTACAATGAGCAGTTCTTC.

This clone was recorded a few times. The rearrangement links TRBV29-1 to TRBJ2-2, with a possible D match to TRBD2 (7 bases). This CDR3 region has 14 residues. The ends were cut back, 6 bases at V and 1 base at J, with 12 bases in the middle. Germline V gives CDR1 SQVTM, CDR2 ANQGSEA. The CDR3, as DNA: TGCAGCGTGGGGGCTAGCGGGAACACCGGGGAGCTGTTTTTT. Translated, it gives CSVGASGNTGELFF.

The chain employs TRBV4-3 and TRBJ2-1; 10 nucleotides line up with TRBD2. The junction had 16 bases not matched to a gene; V was cut back by 1 base and J by 10 bases. The germline CDR1 and CDR2 sequences are LGHNA and YSLEER. The CDR3 consists of 18 residues. The CDR3 region has the DNA TGCGCCAGCAGCCAAGTTGGAGGACTAGCGGCCTCCGAGGAAGAGCAGTTCTTC. Encoded protein: CASSQVGGLAASEEEQFF.

Here the CDR3 reads CASSLVTGGTGELFF. The CDR3 DNA reads as TGTGCCAGCAGCTTAGTTACTGGGGGCACCGGGGAGCTGTTTTTT. V is TRBV7-2 and J is TRBJ2-2; the D gene could be TRBD1 or TRBD2 (5 bases each). The CDR3 has 15 amino acids. Germline-derived CDR1 and CDR2 are SGHTA and FQGNSA. Trimming took off 1 base at V and 4 bases at J, with 10 bases between the two ends.

The chain employs TRBV6-1 and TRBJ1-2; D unclear. The CDR3 covers 13 residues. V lost 1 base to trimming and J lost 2 bases, with 5 bases between them. Germline V CDR1 and CDR2: MNHNS, SASEGT. The CDR3 loop is CASSEGKNYGYTF. Written as DNA, the CDR3 is TGTGCCAGCAGTGAAGGAAAGAACTATGGCTACACCTTC.

The V gene is TRBV30, the J gene TRBJ1-1; TRBD1 matches at 9 bases. CDR3 size: 15 residues. V trimming: 0 bases; J trimming: 5 bases; junction bases outside the gene matches: 7. Germline CDR1 and CDR2: GTSNPN and SVGIG (reference sequence). The CDR3 reads CAWSVRTGVGTEAFF. The CDR3, as DNA: TGTGCCTGGAGTGTAAGGACAGGGGTTGGGACTGAAGCTTTCTTT. The variable domain in full, with the rest retrieved from reference TRBV30 and TRBJ1-1, is SQTIHQWPATLVQPVGSPLSLECTVEGTSNPNLYWYRQAAGRGLQLLFYSVGIGQISSEVPQNLSASRPQDRQFILSSKKLLLSDSGFYLCAWSVRTGVGTEAFFGQGTRLTVV.

This clone was seen a few times. The chain joins TRBV29-1 to TRBJ2-6; 7 nucleotides line up with TRBD1. CDR3 length: 14 residues. V shed 6 bases and J 4 bases; nucleotides not matched to a gene: 6. Germline V gives CDR1 SQVTM, CDR2 ANQGSEA. This chain's CDR3 is CSVLTGAGANVLTF. CDR3 nucleotides: TGCAGCGTACTTACAGGGGCAGGGGCCAACGTCCTGACTTTC.

A remark on this clone: The same CDR3 can be traced to other DNA sequences in this sample. The chain carries TRBV29-1 and TRBJ2-5; 7 bases agree with TRBD1. V dropped 5 bases and J dropped 3; count of bases not matched to a gene: 3. The CDR3 extends over 12 amino acids. The germline gives CDR1 SQVTM, CDR2 ANQGSEA. CDR3 residues: CSVRTGEETQYF. Here the CDR3 DNA reads TGCAGCGTTAGAACAGGGGAAGAGACCCAGTACTTC.

The V and J genes are TRBV25-1 and TRBJ1-1; the D is unclear. Germline V gene sequence: CDR1 MGHDK, CDR2 SYGVNS. The CDR3 sequence is 13 residues long. V dropped 7 bases and J dropped 1 base, with 10 bases sitting between them. The CDR3 spells CASIKTANTEAFF. As DNA, the CDR3 is TGTGCCAGCATTAAGACGGCGAACACTGAAGCTTTCTTT.

This clone has a handful of counts. The chain has TRBV29-1 and TRBJ2-7; D is unresolved. Germline CDR1 reads SQVTM; CDR2 reads ANQGSEA. This CDR3 has 13 residues. The V gene lost 6 bases and the J gene lost 4 bases, with 16 bases spanning the gap. This chain's CDR3 is CSVLWAGRYEQYF. The CDR3 nucleotides read TGCAGCGTCCTATGGGCAGGCCGTTACGAGCAGTACTTC.

About this clone: Other DNA sequences in this sample translate to the same CDR3. The chain employs TRBV30 and TRBJ2-7; D unclear. The germline gives CDR1 GTSNPN, CDR2 SVGIG (reference sequence). The CDR3 loop spans 12 amino acids. V was trimmed by 0 bases and J by 4 bases, leaving 7 bases between them. The CDR3 loop is CAWSVQGYEQYF. The CDR3 coding sequence is TGTGCCTGGAGTGTACAAGGTTACGAGCAGTACTTC.

As for this clone: The sample contains more than one DNA sequence encoding this CDR3. V and J are TRBV29-1 and TRBJ1-1; no clear D. V lost 4 bases and J lost 0, with 3 bases in between. The germline V gene encodes CDR1 SQVTM and CDR2 ANQGSEA. The CDR3 is 11 residues long. The CDR3 is CSVAVNTEAFF. CDR3 nucleotide sequence: TGCAGCGTTGCGGTGAACACTGAAGCTTTCTTT.

The J gene is TRBJ1-5, the V gene TRBV30, with D possibly TRBD1 on 5 matching bases. CDR3 length equals 15 residues. Trimming removed 4 bases from V and 5 bases from J, with 18 bases in between. Germline-derived CDR1 and CDR2 are GTSNPN and SVGIG (reference sequence). CDR3 loop: CAWTNSTGTHQPQHF. DNA of the CDR3: TGTGCCTGGACTAATTCTACCGGGACGCATCAGCCCCAGCATTTT.

The chain couples TRBV2 to TRBJ1-5; TRBD1 might be the D (6 bases). CDR3 size: 15 residues. The V gene lost 6 bases and the J gene lost 0 bases, with 12 bases spanning the gap. The germline CDR1 and CDR2 sequences are SNHLY and FYNNEI. In DNA, the CDR3 is TGTGCCAGCAGAGACAGGAGTTATAGCAATCAGCCCCAGCATTTT. Translated, it gives CASRDRSYSNQPQHF.